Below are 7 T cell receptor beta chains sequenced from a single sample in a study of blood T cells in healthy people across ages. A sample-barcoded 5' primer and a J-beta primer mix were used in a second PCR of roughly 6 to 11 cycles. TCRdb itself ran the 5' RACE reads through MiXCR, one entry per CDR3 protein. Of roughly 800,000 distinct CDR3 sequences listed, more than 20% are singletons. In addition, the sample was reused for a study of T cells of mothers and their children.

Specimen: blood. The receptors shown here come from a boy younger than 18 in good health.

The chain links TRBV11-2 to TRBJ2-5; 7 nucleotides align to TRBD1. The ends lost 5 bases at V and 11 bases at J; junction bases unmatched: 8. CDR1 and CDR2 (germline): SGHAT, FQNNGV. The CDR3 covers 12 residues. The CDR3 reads CASSMTGPEQYF. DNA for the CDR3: TGTGCCAGCAGCATGACAGGGCCGGAGCAGTACTTC.

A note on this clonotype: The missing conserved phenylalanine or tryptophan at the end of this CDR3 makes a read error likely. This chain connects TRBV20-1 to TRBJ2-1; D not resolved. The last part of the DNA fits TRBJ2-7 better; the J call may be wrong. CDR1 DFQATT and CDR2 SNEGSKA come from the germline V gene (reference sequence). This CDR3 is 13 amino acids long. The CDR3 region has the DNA TGCAGTGCTAGAGAACCAGGAACCTACGAGCAGTACCTC. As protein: CSAREPGTYEQYL.

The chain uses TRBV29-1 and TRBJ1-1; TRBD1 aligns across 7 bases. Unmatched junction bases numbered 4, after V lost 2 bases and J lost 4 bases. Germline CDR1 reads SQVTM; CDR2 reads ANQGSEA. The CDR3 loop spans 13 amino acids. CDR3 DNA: TGCAGCGTTGAACTGAACAGGGGCACTGAAGCTTTCTTT. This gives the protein CSVELNRGTEAFF.

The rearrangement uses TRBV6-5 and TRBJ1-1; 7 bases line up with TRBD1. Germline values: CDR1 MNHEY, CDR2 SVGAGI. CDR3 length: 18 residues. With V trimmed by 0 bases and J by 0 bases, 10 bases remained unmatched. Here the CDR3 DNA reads TGTGCCAGCAGTTACTCCTCGACAGGGTGGGGGGTGAACACTGAAGCTTTCTTT. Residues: CASSYSSTGWGVNTEAFF.

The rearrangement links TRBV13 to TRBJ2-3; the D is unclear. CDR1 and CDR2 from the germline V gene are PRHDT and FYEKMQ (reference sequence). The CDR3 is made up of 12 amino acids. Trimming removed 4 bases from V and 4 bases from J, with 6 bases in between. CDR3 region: CASSSVPDTQYF. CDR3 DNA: TGTGCCAGCAGCTCAGTTCCAGATACGCAGTATTTT. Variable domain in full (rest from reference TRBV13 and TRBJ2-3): AAGVIQSPRHLIKEKRETATLKCYPIPRHDTVYWYQQGPGQDPQFLISFYEKMQSDKGSIPDRFSAQQFSDYHSELNMSSLELGDSALYFCASSSVPDTQYFGPGTRLTVL.

In DNA form, the CDR3 reads TGCAGCGTTGGCGCTACGGGGAATGAAAAACTGTTTTTT. Encoded protein: CSVGATGNEKLFF. The chain joins TRBV29-1 to TRBJ1-4; no reliable D call. Germline lookup yields CDR1 SQVTM and CDR2 ANQGSEA. This CDR3 has 13 amino acids. Trimming left V 4 bases short and J 5 bases short, with 11 bases between.

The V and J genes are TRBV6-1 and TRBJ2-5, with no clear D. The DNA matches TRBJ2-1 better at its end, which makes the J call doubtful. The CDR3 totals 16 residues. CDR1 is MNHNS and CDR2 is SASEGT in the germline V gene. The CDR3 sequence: CASSEEHLLKYNEQFF. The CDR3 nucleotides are TGTGCCAGCAGTGAAGAGCACTTACTTAAATACAATGAGCAGTTCTTC.